These T cell receptor beta chains were read from a single sample in a study of cytomegalovirus exposure and HLA in healthy donors. Assay used: immunoSEQ multiplex PCR; TCRdb lists only in-frame clones, some missing. Of about 180,000 clones listed, about 80% were seen once; the top ten hold about 1.9%. Sample: PBMCs. The receptors here all came from a woman aged 30 to 39 in good health and CMV-seronegative. Both conserved end residues are part of each CDR3. The order of the fields is D gene, clone size, J gene, V gene, CDR3 length, CDR3 DNA, CDR3 protein. A D gene is named only where the DNA matches it firmly. A clone size is listed for some rows: how often the clone was seen (once, few, many), or a class if it is expanded.

TRBD1 . TRBJ1-2 TRBV30 16 TGTGCCTGGAATGAGCCGGGACAGGGGGCTCGGTATGGCTACACCTTC CAWNEPGQGARYGYTF
. . TRBJ2-5 TRBV19 13 TGTGCCAGTAGTATGACAGAACGAGAGACCCAGTACTTC CASSMTERETQYF
TRBD2 . TRBJ2-3 TRBV5-1 15 TGCGCCAGCAGCGGATCCGGGACTAGTGGCGATACGCAGTATTTT CASSGSGTSGDTQYF
. . TRBJ2-7 TRBV30 11 TGTGCCTGGAGTCTCTCCTACGAGCAGTACTTC CAWSLSYEQYF
. . TRBJ2-7 TRBV5-1 14 TGCGCCAGCAGCTTGAGCCGTTTGAACTACGAGCAGTACTTC CASSLSRLNYEQYF
. . TRBJ2-7 TRBV27 14 TGTGCCAGCAGTTTATCAAGGGGACTTGACGAGCAGTACTTC CASSLSRGLDEQYF
TRBD2 . TRBJ2-1 TRBV9 15 TGTGCCAGCAGCGTAGGGACTAGCGGGGGAGGTGAGCAGTTCTTC CASSVGTSGGGEQFF
TRBD1 . TRBJ2-1 TRBV7-6 16 TGTGCCAGCACCCCGGGACCTCAAGACAGGGGGCTCGTGGAGTTCTTC CASTPGPQDRGLVEFF
. . TRBJ1-6 TRBV28 12 TGTGCCAGCATGGGGGCTGGTTCACCCCTCCACTTT CASMGAGSPLHF
. . TRBJ2-7 TRBV7-8 15 TGTGCCAGCAGCTTAAGGTCGGCGACGGGGGACGAGCAGTACTTC CASSLRSATGDEQYF
. few TRBJ1-6 TRBV5-1 17 TGCGCCAGCAGTTCCGGACAGACGAGCTCCTATAATTCACCCCTCCACTTT CASSSGQTSSYNSPLHF
. . TRBJ2-7 TRBV29-1 12 TGCAGCGTACGACAGGACACCTACGAGCAGTACTTC CSVRQDTYEQYF
. . TRBJ1-6 TRBV18 13 TGTGCCAGCTCACCTAAGGGGGAATTAACCCTCCACTTT CASSPKGELTLHF
TRBD2 . TRBJ2-5 TRBV5-4 16 TGTGCCAGCAGCTTGGGGACTAGCGGACACCAAGAGACCCAGTACTTC CASSLGTSGHQETQYF
. . TRBJ1-6 TRBV2 15 TGTGCCAGCAGTGAGAGGGGGTCCTATAATTCACCCCTCCACTTT CASSERGSYNSPLHF
TRBD1 . TRBJ2-7 TRBV11-2 14 TGTGCCAGCAGCACTCGACAGGGAATGGTCGAGCAGTACTTC CASSTRQGMVEQYF
. . TRBJ1-2 TRBV14 18 TGTGCCAGCAGCCAAGAGAGGGAGAAGGGTACGATGAACTATGGCTACACCTTC CASSQEREKGTMNYGYTF
TRBD2 . TRBJ2-1 TRBV9 16 TGTGCCAGCAGCGTAGATCACGGGGGGGCCTGGAATGAGCAGTTCTTC CASSVDHGGAWNEQFF
. . TRBJ2-1 TRBV5-1 15 TGCGCCAGCAGCTTGTTAGGGGGGGCCTACAATGAGCAGTTCTTC CASSLLGGAYNEQFF
TRBD2 . TRBJ2-4 TRBV5-6 17 TGTGCCAGCAGCTTCGTGGGGCGGGGGGGAGCCAAAAACATTCAGTACTTC CASSFVGRGGAKNIQYF
TRBD1 . TRBJ2-7 TRBV27 16 TGTGCCAGCAGTCACTCCACCGGACAGGGGTACTACGAGCAGTACTTC CASSHSTGQGYYEQYF
TRBD1 . TRBJ1-1 TRBV6-5 13 TGTGCCAGCAGACAGGGGCTCTGGACTGAAGCTTTCTTT CASRQGLWTEAFF
TRBD1 once TRBJ2-1 TRBV7-6 19 TGTGCCAGCAGCCTAACCCCTCCGAACGGACAGGGTCGTAGGATTGAGCAGTTCTTC CASSLTPPNGQGRRIEQFF
. once TRBJ1-3 TRBV5-4 17 TGTGCCAGCAGCTTGGCCCATCGGCAGGGTGGGGGAAACACCATATATTTT CASSLAHRQGGGNTIYF
. . TRBJ2-7 TRBV6-5 13 TGTGCCAGCAGCCTTGGGCCCTCCTACGAGCAGTACTTC CASSLGPSYEQYF
. . TRBJ1-2 TRBV5-1 16 TGCGCCAGCAGCGTCCAACCGGGAGAACCAAACTATGGCTACACCTTC CASSVQPGEPNYGYTF
. . TRBJ1-1 TRBV12-5 13 TGTGCTAGTGGTTTGTCCCAGTACACTGAAGCTTTCTTT CASGLSQYTEAFF
. . TRBJ2-5 TRBV5-4 13 TGTGCCAGCAGCCAGTTCGCCGGGGAGACCCAGTACTTC CASSQFAGETQYF
. . TRBJ2-7 TRBV4-2 16 TGTGCCAGCAGCCAAGAGGAGGGAACTAGCTCCTACGAGCAGTACTTC CASSQEEGTSSYEQYF
. . TRBJ2-7 TRBV5-1 14 TGCGCCAGCAGACTCGGAGGGGTTCGCTACGAGCAGTACTTC CASRLGGVRYEQYF